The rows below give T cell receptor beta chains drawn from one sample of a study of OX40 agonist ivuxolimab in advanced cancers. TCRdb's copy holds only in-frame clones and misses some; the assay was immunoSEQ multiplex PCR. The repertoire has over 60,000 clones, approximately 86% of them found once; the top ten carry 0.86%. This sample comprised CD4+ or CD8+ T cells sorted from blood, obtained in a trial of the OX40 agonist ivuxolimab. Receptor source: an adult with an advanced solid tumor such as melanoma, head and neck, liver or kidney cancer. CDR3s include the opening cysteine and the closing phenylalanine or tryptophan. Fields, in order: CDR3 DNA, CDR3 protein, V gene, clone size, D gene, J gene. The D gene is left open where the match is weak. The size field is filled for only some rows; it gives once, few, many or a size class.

CDR3 DNA: TGTGCCAGCAGTTATGGGCTATCCTACGAGCAGTACTTC
CDR3 protein: CASSYGLSYEQYF
V gene: TRBV6-6
clone size: once
D gene: .
J gene: TRBJ2-7

CDR3 DNA: TGTGCCGCAGAGTCGCAAACCTACGAGCAGTACTTC
CDR3 protein: CAAESQTYEQYF
V gene: TRBV6-1
clone size: few
D gene: .
J gene: TRBJ2-7

CDR3 DNA: TGTGCCAGCAGTTCACAGGGGGCGAAAGGAAACACCATATATTTT
CDR3 protein: CASSSQGAKGNTIYF
V gene: TRBV28
clone size: .
D gene: TRBD1
J gene: TRBJ1-3

CDR3 DNA: TGTGCCAGCAGCCAGTCCGGGACGGGACCCTACGAGCAGTACTTC
CDR3 protein: CASSQSGTGPYEQYF
V gene: TRBV5-4
clone size: .
D gene: .
J gene: TRBJ2-7

CDR3 DNA: TGCGCCAGCAGCCAGGAGTTTTATAAGACGGGGGGAGATACGCAGTATTTT
CDR3 protein: CASSQEFYKTGGDTQYF
V gene: TRBV4-1
clone size: .
D gene: TRBD2
J gene: TRBJ2-3

CDR3 DNA: TGCGCCAGCAGCTTGGCCCCGGGACAGGGCGCAAACGAGCAGTACTTC
CDR3 protein: CASSLAPGQGANEQYF
V gene: TRBV5-1
clone size: .
D gene: TRBD1
J gene: TRBJ2-7

CDR3 DNA: TGTGCCAGCAGCTTAGGGAGCAGGGTGAGCAATCAGCCCCAGCATTTT
CDR3 protein: CASSLGSRVSNQPQHF
V gene: TRBV7-2
clone size: medium-sized
D gene: .
J gene: TRBJ1-5

CDR3 DNA: TGTGCCAGCTCACCTCCGGGACAGTGGGGCTACGAGCAGTACTTC
CDR3 protein: CASSPPGQWGYEQYF
V gene: TRBV18
clone size: .
D gene: TRBD1
J gene: TRBJ2-7

CDR3 DNA: TGTGCCAGCAGCTGGGGACAGGGCGAAAAACTGTTTTTT
CDR3 protein: CASSWGQGEKLFF
V gene: TRBV5-6
clone size: .
D gene: TRBD1
J gene: TRBJ1-4

CDR3 DNA: TGCGCCAGCAGCCAAGACCCACAACCGCGGCAGGGTGTAAACACCATATATTTT
CDR3 protein: CASSQDPQPRQGVNTIYF
V gene: TRBV4-3
clone size: .
D gene: .
J gene: TRBJ1-3

CDR3 DNA: TGTGCCAGCAGCTATAGCCACGATCAGCCCCAGCATTTT
CDR3 protein: CASSYSHDQPQHF
V gene: TRBV6-1
clone size: few
D gene: .
J gene: TRBJ1-5

CDR3 DNA: TGCGCCAGCAGCCAAGTTTGGGCCACGAGCGATACGCAGTATTTT
CDR3 protein: CASSQVWATSDTQYF
V gene: TRBV4-1
clone size: .
D gene: .
J gene: TRBJ2-3

CDR3 DNA: TGCGCCAGCAGCTTGGAGTTTGGGAACACCATATATTTT
CDR3 protein: CASSLEFGNTIYF
V gene: TRBV5-1
clone size: .
D gene: .
J gene: TRBJ1-3

CDR3 DNA: TGTGCCAGCAGACTTACAGGGAGCGGCAAGAACACCGGGGAGCTGTTTTTT
CDR3 protein: CASRLTGSGKNTGELFF
V gene: TRBV7-2
clone size: .
D gene: .
J gene: TRBJ2-2

CDR3 DNA: TGTGCCAGCAGCTTCGGAATAGCGGGAGGGGCCAATGAGCAGTTCTTC
CDR3 protein: CASSFGIAGGANEQFF
V gene: TRBV7-9
clone size: .
D gene: TRBD2
J gene: TRBJ2-1

CDR3 DNA: TGTGCCAGCAGCCCATCGTGGACCTACACAGATACGCAGTATTTT
CDR3 protein: CASSPSWTYTDTQYF
V gene: TRBV9
clone size: .
D gene: .
J gene: TRBJ2-3

CDR3 DNA: TGCGCCAGCAGCCAAGTGGTTACGGGGGGGTCGATCAATGAGCAGTTCTTC
CDR3 protein: CASSQVVTGGSINEQFF
V gene: TRBV4-1
clone size: .
D gene: TRBD2
J gene: TRBJ2-1

CDR3 DNA: TGTGCCAGCAGCCTAAGGACAGGGGCTCGGATTCATAGCAATCAGCCCCAGCATTTT
CDR3 protein: CASSLRTGARIHSNQPQHF
V gene: TRBV9
clone size: .
D gene: TRBD1
J gene: TRBJ1-5

CDR3 DNA: TGTGCCAGCAGTACACAGGGGGGGTGGCCCCAGCATTTT
CDR3 protein: CASSTQGGWPQHF
V gene: TRBV6-5
clone size: few
D gene: TRBD1
J gene: TRBJ1-5

CDR3 DNA: TGTGCCAGTATTAGAGGGAGTGGGGAGACCCAGTACTTC
CDR3 protein: CASIRGSGETQYF
V gene: TRBV2
clone size: .
D gene: .
J gene: TRBJ2-5

CDR3 DNA: TGCGCCAGCAGCCAAGCGGGCAGCTCCCTACTCTCTGGAAACACCATATATTTT
CDR3 protein: CASSQAGSSLLSGNTIYF
V gene: TRBV4-3
clone size: .
D gene: .
J gene: TRBJ1-3

CDR3 DNA: TGTGCCAGCAGCTCCGACAGTAACTATGGCTACACCTTC
CDR3 protein: CASSSDSNYGYTF
V gene: TRBV5-6
clone size: .
D gene: .
J gene: TRBJ1-2

CDR3 DNA: TGCAGCGTGCTCACAGGGGATCAGCCCCAGCATTTT
CDR3 protein: CSVLTGDQPQHF
V gene: TRBV29-1
clone size: .
D gene: TRBD1
J gene: TRBJ1-5

CDR3 DNA: TGTGCCAGCAGTGAAGACAGGCTGGGTTCACCCCTCCACTTT
CDR3 protein: CASSEDRLGSPLHF
V gene: TRBV6-5
clone size: .
D gene: .
J gene: TRBJ1-6

CDR3 DNA: TGTGCCAGCAGCTCCGGGACAGCCTGGAACACTGAAGCTTTCTTT
CDR3 protein: CASSSGTAWNTEAFF
V gene: TRBV7-8
clone size: .
D gene: TRBD1
J gene: TRBJ1-1

CDR3 DNA: TGTGCCAGCAGCTTGACAGGTAGCAATCAGCCCCAGCATTTT
CDR3 protein: CASSLTGSNQPQHF
V gene: TRBV11-3
clone size: .
D gene: .
J gene: TRBJ1-5

CDR3 DNA: TGTGCCAGCACCGCGGGGGGGAACACCGGGGAGCTGTTTTTT
CDR3 protein: CASTAGGNTGELFF
V gene: TRBV5-4
clone size: .
D gene: TRBD2
J gene: TRBJ2-2

CDR3 DNA: TGTGCCAGCAGGACGGCAGGGAGCACAGATACGCAGTATTTT
CDR3 protein: CASRTAGSTDTQYF
V gene: TRBV28
clone size: .
D gene: .
J gene: TRBJ2-3

CDR3 DNA: TGTGCCAGCAGTTTCCTCAAGGACGGTGGCTACACCTTC
CDR3 protein: CASSFLKDGGYTF
V gene: TRBV6-5
clone size: .
D gene: .
J gene: TRBJ1-2

CDR3 DNA: TGTGCCAGCTCACTAACGGGGCCCAGGAACACCGGGGAGCTGTTTTTT
CDR3 protein: CASSLTGPRNTGELFF
V gene: TRBV18
clone size: .
D gene: .
J gene: TRBJ2-2

CDR3 DNA: TGTGCCAGCAGTTACTCCAGTTCTAAGCCCTACGAGCAGTACTTC
CDR3 protein: CASSYSSSKPYEQYF
V gene: TRBV6-5
clone size: .
D gene: .
J gene: TRBJ2-7

CDR3 DNA: TGTGCCAGCTCATCAGGGGTCGAGCAGTACTTC
CDR3 protein: CASSSGVEQYF
V gene: TRBV18
clone size: .
D gene: .
J gene: TRBJ2-7

CDR3 DNA: TGTGCCAGCAGCATCGGACAGGGGAGGAATGAAAAACTGTTTTTT
CDR3 protein: CASSIGQGRNEKLFF
V gene: TRBV7-2
clone size: .
D gene: TRBD1
J gene: TRBJ1-4

CDR3 DNA: TGTGCCACAACCGGGACTAGCGGGAGGTCTGTCGGGGAGCAGTACTTC
CDR3 protein: CATTGTSGRSVGEQYF
V gene: TRBV10-3
clone size: .
D gene: TRBD2
J gene: TRBJ2-7

CDR3 DNA: TGTGCCAGCAGGGAGACAGGGGGGAATTCACCCCTCCACTTT
CDR3 protein: CASRETGGNSPLHF
V gene: TRBV25-1
clone size: .
D gene: TRBD1
J gene: TRBJ1-6

CDR3 DNA: TGTGCCAGCAGTCCGACCGGGACTAGCAGCTACAATGAGCAGTTCTTC
CDR3 protein: CASSPTGTSSYNEQFF
V gene: TRBV28
clone size: .
D gene: TRBD2
J gene: TRBJ2-1

CDR3 DNA: TGTGCCAGCAGCTTAGGAGAGGGAGGCTACGAGCAGTACTTC
CDR3 protein: CASSLGEGGYEQYF
V gene: TRBV7-8
clone size: medium-sized
D gene: .
J gene: TRBJ2-7

CDR3 DNA: TGTGCCAGCAGCTCTCCGGGACTAGGGAGCTACGAGCAGTACTTC
CDR3 protein: CASSSPGLGSYEQYF
V gene: TRBV7-9
clone size: .
D gene: TRBD2
J gene: TRBJ2-7

CDR3 DNA: TGTGCCAGCAGCTTAGGCGGGGGGGCCGGCCCCGGGGAGCTGTTTTTT
CDR3 protein: CASSLGGGAGPGELFF
V gene: TRBV7-6
clone size: once
D gene: TRBD2
J gene: TRBJ2-2

CDR3 DNA: TGTGCCAGCAGTTTACCTGGGGTCAATGAGCAGTTCTTC
CDR3 protein: CASSLPGVNEQFF
V gene: TRBV28
clone size: .
D gene: .
J gene: TRBJ2-1

CDR3 DNA: TGTGCCAGCAGTCAGGGGCTCAGCACAGATACGCAGTATTTT
CDR3 protein: CASSQGLSTDTQYF
V gene: TRBV2
clone size: .
D gene: .
J gene: TRBJ2-3

CDR3 DNA: TGTGCCAGCAGCACAGGGGGACACGGGAACACTGAAGCTTTCTTT
CDR3 protein: CASSTGGHGNTEAFF
V gene: TRBV5-4
clone size: .
D gene: TRBD1
J gene: TRBJ1-1

CDR3 DNA: TGCGCCAGCAGCGTGACGGGACAGGGGGCAGATACGCAGTATTTT
CDR3 protein: CASSVTGQGADTQYF
V gene: TRBV5-1
clone size: once
D gene: TRBD1
J gene: TRBJ2-3

CDR3 DNA: TGTGCCAGCAGCTTAGGAGCGCGGGGTTCCCCAGATACGCAGTATTTT
CDR3 protein: CASSLGARGSPDTQYF
V gene: TRBV7-2
clone size: .
D gene: .
J gene: TRBJ2-3

CDR3 DNA: TGCGCCAGCGGACCGGGACTAGCGGGAGGGTATATCTACGAGCAGTACTTC
CDR3 protein: CASGPGLAGGYIYEQYF
V gene: TRBV4-1
clone size: once
D gene: TRBD2
J gene: TRBJ2-7